Listed here are 12 T cell receptor beta chains from one sample, sequenced in a study of vaccination effects on CD4 cells after COVID-19. Their antigens remain unidentified. Isolating CD4+ T cells followed roughly ten days of culture. Participants completed two doses of the BNT162b2 or mRNA-1273 vaccine. Generated by immunoSEQ multiplex PCR, the TCRdb table keeps only in-frame clones and is missing some. The table shows tens of thousands of clones, with 74% occurring only once. The starting material was CD4+ T cells from PBMCs cultured without peptide, obtained after COVID-19 vaccination. Receptors originate from a human donor who received a COVID-19 vaccine.

This clone was observed once. The chain joins TRBV6-1 to TRBJ1-5; 12 nucleotides match TRBD1. The germline CDR1 and CDR2 sequences are MNHNS and SASEGT. V trimming: 2 bases; J trimming: 7 bases; junction bases outside the gene matches: 6. This CDR3 is 16 amino acids long. The CDR3: CASSERPGQGAQPQHF. For the CDR3, the DNA is TGTGCCAGCAGTGAACGTCCGGGACAGGGGGCCCAGCCCCAGCATTTT.

The chain uses TRBV4-1 and TRBJ1-5; possible D gene TRBD1, 6 bases. The CDR3 is 16 amino acids. V was cut by 3 bases and J by 3 bases, with 15 bases left in between. Per germline, CDR1 MGHRA and CDR2 YSYEKL. The CDR3 loop is CASSHLRGGANQPQHF. For the CDR3, the DNA is TGCGCCAGCAGCCATCTTAGGGGGGGTGCCAATCAGCCCCAGCATTTT.

This clone occurred a few times. At one end, the junction sequence differs from germline, possibly due to a read error. V and J are TRBV7-9 and TRBJ1-1; D is possibly TRBD1 (5 bases). This CDR3 contains 13 residues. Germline CDR1 and CDR2: SEHNR and FQNEAQ (reference sequence). The CDR3 coding sequence is TGTGCCAGCAGCTTAGTCACGGACACCGAAGCTTTCTTT. Protein sequence: CASSLVTDTEAFF. Using reference TRBV7-9 and TRBJ1-1 for the parts outside the CDR3, the full variable domain is DTGVSQNPRHKITKRGQNVTFRCDPISEHNRLYWYRQTLGQGPEFLTYFQNEAQLEKSRLLSDRFSAERPKGSFSTLEIQRTEQGDSAMYLCASSLVTDTEAFFGQGTRLTVV.

The chain employs TRBV9 and TRBJ2-5; D may correspond to TRBD1 or TRBD2 (6 bases each). Trimming took 4 bases from V and 2 from J, leaving 12 bases between them. This CDR3 comprises 14 residues. Germline V gives CDR1 SGDLS, CDR2 YYNGEE. This chain's CDR3 is CASSKGGKQETQYF. CDR3 nucleotide sequence: TGTGCCAGCAGCAAAGGGGGGAAACAAGAGACCCAGTACTTC.

The chain links TRBV19 to TRBJ1-3, with 9 bases that match TRBD1. CDR1 LNHDA and CDR2 SQIVND come from the germline V gene (reference sequence). The CDR3 is 14 amino acids. Germline trimming cut 6 bases from V and 4 bases from J; bases unmatched to any gene: 4. DNA for the CDR3: TGTGCCAGTAGCCGGACAGGGGCAGGAAACACCATATATTTT. Translated: CASSRTGAGNTIYF.

The chain is built from TRBV5-1 and TRBJ1-2; 8 bases align to TRBD1. The CDR3 has 14 residues. The trim removed 4 bases at V and 0 bases at J, leaving 2 bases unmatched. The V gene's germline CDR1 is SGHRS and CDR2 YFSETQ. The CDR3 reads CASSLGQANYGYTF. The CDR3 DNA sequence: TGCGCCAGCAGCCTGGGACAGGCTAACTATGGCTACACCTTC. Full variable domain (outside the CDR3, taken from reference TRBV5-1 and TRBJ1-2): KAGVTQTPRYLIKTRGQQVTLSCSPISGHRSVSWYQQTPGQGLQFLFEYFSETQRNKGNFPGRFSGRQFSNSRSEMNVSTLELGDSALYLCASSLGQANYGYTFGSGTRLTVV.

This clone was observed a single time. The V call is TRBV5-1, the J call TRBJ1-1, with a weak D call TRBD1 (5 bases). The CDR3 sequence is 15 residues long. The V gene's germline CDR1 is SGHRS and CDR2 YFSETQ. The V gene lost 0 bases and the J gene lost 4 bases, with 13 bases spanning the gap. The CDR3 loop is CASSLEGRRGTEAFF. DNA for the CDR3: TGCGCCAGCAGCTTGGAGGGGCGTAGAGGCACTGAAGCTTTCTTT. The variable domain in full, with the rest retrieved from reference TRBV5-1 and TRBJ1-1, is KAGVTQTPRYLIKTRGQQVTLSCSPISGHRSVSWYQQTPGQGLQFLFEYFSETQRNKGNFPGRFSGRQFSNSRSEMNVSTLELGDSALYLCASSLEGRRGTEAFFGQGTRLTVV.

V usage is TRBV10-3 and J usage is TRBJ2-1; D ambiguous. The CDR3 extends over 15 amino acids. Trimming left V 0 bases short and J 4 bases short, with 10 bases between. Germline values: CDR1 ENHRY, CDR2 SYGVKD. The CDR3 sequence is CAISESNQIYNEQFF. Written as DNA, the CDR3 is TGTGCCATCAGTGAGTCGAACCAGATTTACAATGAGCAGTTCTTC.

This clone has just a few counts. J is TRBJ1-2 and V is TRBV5-1; a possible D gene is TRBD1 (6 bases). The CDR3 spans 13 residues. V dropped 0 bases and J dropped 4 bases, with 7 bases sitting between them. Germline CDR1 SGHRS, CDR2 YFSETQ. CDR3 region: CASSLDRVYGYTF. In DNA, the CDR3 is TGCGCCAGCAGCTTGGACAGGGTCTATGGCTACACCTTC.

The chain couples TRBV2 to TRBJ1-6, with D tentatively TRBD1 (6 bases). Germline loops: CDR1 SNHLY, CDR2 FYNNEI. The CDR3 loop spans 15 amino acids. V lost 5 bases and J 6 bases, leaving 14 bases between the germline ends. CDR3 DNA: TGTGCCAGCAGTCCTTGGAGGGGGAGTAATTCACCCCTCCACTTT. Protein product: CASSPWRGSNSPLHF.

This rearrangement joins TRBV5-1 to TRBJ1-2; D may be TRBD1 (5 bases). Between the trimmed V and J ends, which lost 6 bases and 0 bases, there was a span of 9 bases. Germline-derived CDR1 and CDR2 are SGHRS and YFSETQ. The CDR3 runs to 13 residues. The CDR3: CASTRQPNYGYTF. The CDR3 DNA follows: TGCGCCAGCACGAGACAGCCTAACTATGGCTACACCTTC.

This rearrangement joins TRBV4-1 to TRBJ2-1; either TRBD1 or TRBD2 may fit D (6 bases each). CDR1 and CDR2 (germline): MGHRA, YSYEKL. The germline V and J ends were trimmed by 4 bases and 6 bases, with 22 bases remaining between them. The CDR3 has 17 amino acids. Written as DNA, the CDR3 is TGCGCCAGCAGCCGAGGGGGGATGGTGGGTGGTTCCAATGAGCAGTTCTTC. As protein: CASSRGGMVGGSNEQFF.